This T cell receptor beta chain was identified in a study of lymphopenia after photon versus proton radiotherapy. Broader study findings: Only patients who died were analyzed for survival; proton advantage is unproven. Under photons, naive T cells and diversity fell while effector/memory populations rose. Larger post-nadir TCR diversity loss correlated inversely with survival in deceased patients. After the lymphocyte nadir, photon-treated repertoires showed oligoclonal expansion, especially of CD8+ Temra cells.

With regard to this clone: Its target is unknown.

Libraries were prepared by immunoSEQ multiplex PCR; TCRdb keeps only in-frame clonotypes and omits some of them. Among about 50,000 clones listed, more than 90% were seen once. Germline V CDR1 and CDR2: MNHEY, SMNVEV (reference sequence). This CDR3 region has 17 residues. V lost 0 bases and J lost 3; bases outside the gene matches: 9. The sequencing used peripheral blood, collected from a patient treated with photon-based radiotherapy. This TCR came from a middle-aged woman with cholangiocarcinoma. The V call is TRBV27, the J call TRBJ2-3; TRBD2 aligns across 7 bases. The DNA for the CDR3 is TGTGCCAGCAGTTTATCTGGCGGGAGATTTACGACAGATACGCAGTATTTT. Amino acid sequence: CASSLSGGRFTTDTQYF.